These 18 T cell receptor beta chains were all obtained from the same sample, sequenced in a study of T cell changes during pregnancy in multiple sclerosis. Some clones are missing from TCRdb's copy, which holds only in-frame ones; the method was immunoSEQ multiplex PCR. The repertoire holds about 53,000 clones, with roughly nine tenths as singletons. Sample: CD8+ T cells from peripheral blood mononuclear cells, taken before pregnancy. Source of these receptors: a female donor with multiple sclerosis, enrolled in a pregnancy study.

This chain joins TRBV6-1 and TRBJ1-1, with TRBD1 matching over 9 bases. Trimming removed 10 bases from V and 6 bases from J; junction bases left unmatched: 6. The CDR3 runs 12 residues. Germline V gene data show CDR1 as MNHNS and CDR2 as SASEGT. The CDR3, as DNA: TGTGCCATAACCGGGACAGGGCCTGAAGCTTTCTTT. This sequence encodes CAITGTGPEAFF.

The gene calls are TRBV27 and TRBJ1-2, with TRBD1 as a possible D gene (5 bases). Deletions cut 4 bases from V and 6 bases from J, with 18 bases between. There are 15 residues in the CDR3. Germline assignment: CDR1 MNHEY and CDR2 SMNVEV (reference sequence). CDR3 sequence: CASSWSRDSPDGYTF. The CDR3 bases are TGTGCCAGCAGTTGGTCTAGGGACTCCCCGGATGGCTACACCTTC.

The chain carries TRBV7-7 and TRBJ2-7; no firm D call. CDR1 SSHAT and CDR2 FNYEAQ come from the germline V gene (reference sequence). V lost 2 bases and J lost 2, with 10 bases in between. This CDR3 region has 14 residues. The CDR3: CASSLRSGAYEQYF. CDR3 DNA: TGTGCCAGCAGCTTAAGATCCGGAGCCTACGAGCAGTACTTC.

The V gene is TRBV7-6, the J gene TRBJ1-4; D remains unclear. The CDR3 has 15 amino acids. The V end lost 1 base, the J end lost 7 bases, and 13 bases lay between the germline ends. Per the germline V gene, CDR1 is SGHVS and CDR2 is FNYEAQ. This CDR3 is CASSLDFQEGEKLFF. DNA for the CDR3: TGTGCCAGCAGCTTAGACTTCCAGGAGGGTGAAAAACTGTTTTTT.

The rearrangement links TRBV6-5 to TRBJ2-1; 11 nucleotides agree with TRBD1. Germline V gene lookup returns CDR1 MNHEY and CDR2 SVGAGI. The junction had 8 bases not matched to a gene; V was cut back by 6 bases and J by 10 bases. This CDR3 has 14 amino acids. Written as DNA, the CDR3 is TGTGCCAGCAGCCCGGGACAGGGGGTTGGCGAGCAGTTCTTC. Residues: CASSPGQGVGEQFF.

This clone was counted a single time. The gene calls are TRBV6-5 and TRBJ2-5; tentative D call: TRBD2 (6 bases). Trimming took 5 bases from V and 5 from J, leaving 18 bases between them. Germline V gene lookup returns CDR1 MNHEY and CDR2 SVGAGI. The CDR3 covers 15 residues. The CDR3 bases are TGTGCCAGCAGTCCACGGGGGTCGGGTGGCGAGACCCAGTACTTC. Encoded protein: CASSPRGSGGETQYF.

In this sample, this clone turned up a few times. The V gene is TRBV7-9, the J gene TRBJ2-3; D not resolved. The germline V and J ends were trimmed by 5 bases and 4 bases, with 7 bases remaining between them. Per germline, CDR1 SEHNR and CDR2 FQNEAQ (reference sequence). The CDR3 is 12 residues long. This CDR3 reads CASSALADTQYF. DNA of the CDR3: TGTGCCAGCAGCGCTCTAGCAGATACGCAGTATTTT. Combining the CDR3 with reference TRBV7-9 and TRBJ2-3 gives the whole variable domain DTGVSQNPRHKITKRGQNVTFRCDPISEHNRLYWYRQTLGQGPEFLTYFQNEAQLEKSRLLSDRFSAERPKGSFSTLEIQRTEQGDSAMYLCASSALADTQYFGPGTRLTVL.

The chain joins TRBV7-2 to TRBJ2-1; possibly TRBD2 for D (6 bases). The V gene lost 0 bases and the J gene lost 7 bases, with 10 bases spanning the gap. CDR1 is SGHTA and CDR2 is FQGNSA in the germline V gene. The CDR3 spans 14 residues. The CDR3 is CASSLAGGINEQFF. For the CDR3, the DNA is TGTGCCAGCAGCTTAGCGGGGGGTATTAATGAGCAGTTCTTC.

The chain uses TRBV7-2 and TRBJ1-2; 8 nucleotides line up with TRBD1. V was clipped by 4 bases and J by 4 bases; unmatched bases: 17. The CDR3 covers 18 residues. Germline CDR1 and CDR2: SGHTA and FQGNSA. CDR3 in amino acids: CASSSTIHSTGEAYGYTF. The CDR3 DNA reads as TGTGCCAGCAGCTCAACCATCCATTCGACAGGGGAGGCCTATGGCTACACCTTC.

The chain has TRBV15 and TRBJ1-6; no reliable D call. The germline CDR1 and CDR2 sequences are LNHNV and YYDKDF (reference sequence). The CDR3 is 15 amino acids. Trimming cost V 3 bases and J 7 bases, with 13 bases left between them. For the CDR3, the DNA is TGTGCCACCAGCAGGACCGGGATGAAAAATTCACCCCTCCACTTT. Its protein product is CATSRTGMKNSPLHF.

The chain is built from TRBV4-3 and TRBJ1-1; 7 bases map to TRBD1. This CDR3 has 18 residues. The trim removed 0 bases at V and 1 base at J, leaving 11 bases unmatched. The germline CDR1 and CDR2 sequences are LGHNA and YSLEER. The chain's CDR3 is CASSQEIRDSPGNTEAFF. The CDR3 bases are TGCGCCAGCAGCCAAGAAATCCGGGACAGCCCTGGGAACACTGAAGCTTTCTTT.

J is TRBJ2-7 and V is TRBV7-9, with TRBD2 as a possible D gene (5 bases). The length of the CDR3 is 11 residues. Trimming took off 6 bases at V and 3 bases at J, with 6 bases between the two ends. Germline V gene sequence: CDR1 SEHNR, CDR2 FQNEAQ (reference sequence). The CDR3 coding sequence is TGTGCCAGCAGACTAGACTACGAGCAGTACTTC. This codes for CASRLDYEQYF.

This sequence joins TRBV9 and TRBJ1-6; 11 bases are a match to TRBD1. The CDR3 is 18 residues long. Germline CDR1 is SGDLS and CDR2 is YYNGEE. J was trimmed by 3 bases and V by 3 bases; bases with no gene match: 8. CDR3 sequence reads: CASSASAGTGGYNSPLHF. The DNA of the CDR3 is TGTGCCAGCAGCGCTTCCGCCGGGACAGGGGGCTATAATTCACCCCTCCACTTT. The whole variable domain, filled in from reference TRBV9 and TRBJ1-6, reads DSGVTQTPKHLITATGQRVTLRCSPRSGDLSVYWYQQSLDQGLQFLIQYYNGEERAKGNILERFSAQQFPDLHSELNLSSLELGDSALYFCASSASAGTGGYNSPLHFGNGTRLTVT.

V and J are TRBV6-5 and TRBJ1-4; D is unclear. The CDR3 contains 15 residues. V lost 5 bases and J 4 bases, leaving 14 bases between the germline ends. Germline loops: CDR1 MNHEY, CDR2 SVGAGI. The DNA for the CDR3 is TGTGCCAGCAGTACTTGGTCTTCTGGTAATGAAAAACTGTTTTTT. This codes for CASSTWSSGNEKLFF.

The rearrangement joins TRBV12-5 to TRBJ2-3; D may be TRBD2 (7 bases). V was shortened by 7 bases and J by 0 bases, with 17 bases between the two germline ends. The germline gives CDR1 LGHNT, CDR2 FRNRAP. CDR3 length equals 16 residues. The CDR3 is CASDERGGESTDTQYF. CDR3 coding DNA: TGTGCTAGTGATGAGAGGGGGGGCGAGAGCACAGATACGCAGTATTTT.

This sequence joins TRBV7-3 and TRBJ2-1, with D possibly being TRBD2 (6 bases). With 2 bases removed from V and 3 bases from J, the gap between germline ends came to 11 bases. Germline V gives CDR1 SGHTA, CDR2 FQGTGA. The CDR3 sequence is 15 residues long. CDR3 amino acids: CASSLSAGRYNEQFF. In DNA form, the CDR3 reads TGTGCCAGCAGCTTATCTGCGGGACGCTACAATGAGCAGTTCTTC.

The CDR3 nucleotides read TGTGCCAGCAGCCGAGGGGAGACCCAGTACTTC. Translated: CASSRGETQYF. This chain uses TRBV7-2 with TRBJ2-5, with D perhaps TRBD2 (5 bases). Germline CDR1 and CDR2: SGHTA and FQGNSA. The CDR3 sequence is 11 residues long. Trimming removed 5 bases from V and 5 bases from J, with 6 bases in between. The whole variable domain, remainder taken from reference TRBV7-2 and TRBJ2-5, is GAGVSQSPSNKVTEKGKDVELRCDPISGHTALYWYRQSLGQGLEFLIYFQGNSAPDKSGLPSDRFSAERTGGSVSTLTIQRTQQEDSAVYLCASSRGETQYFGPGTRLLVL.

This chain uses TRBV15 with TRBJ1-5, with D maybe TRBD1 (5 bases). Germline assignment: CDR1 LNHNV and CDR2 YYDKDF (reference sequence). CDR3 length equals 15 residues. V lost 3 bases to trimming and J lost 4 bases, with 13 bases between them. The CDR3 region has the DNA TGTGCCACCAGCAGGGGGCAGGGAACGAATCAGCCCCAGCATTTT. Translation: CATSRGQGTNQPQHF.